This paragraph covers one TCR beta chain sequence. Antigen specificity is unknown. The CDR3 does not close with the conserved phenylalanine or tryptophan, likely indicating a read error. The DNA is omitted, as the CDR3 cannot be located on it reliably, and the CDR3 follows TCRdb's listing. The data originate from a study of T cells in tuberculosis. The wider study: IGRA-negative adolescents, IGRA-positive adolescents with latent tuberculosis and adults with active tuberculosis formed this South African cohort. Blood was taken before or within 7 days of anti-tuberculosis therapy. Study-level results: Smaller alpha distances in active tuberculosis partly reflected shorter CDR3-alpha lengths.

The time point denotes: new active TB diagnosis, blood taken before or within 7 days of starting treatment. The CDR3 has 12 amino acids, counting both end residues. Germline CDR1 is LGHNT and CDR2 is FRNRAP. Generated by immunoSEQ multiplex PCR, the TCRdb table keeps only in-frame clones and is missing some. The sample carries roughly 35,000 clones, about 90% recorded once. The chain combines TRBV12-5 with TRBJ2-7; the table calls TRBD1, which could not be checked here. This TCR derives from an adult with tuberculosis. Some clones in this sample may be carry-over from other donors' samples. This specimen consisted of PBMCs, obtained at tuberculosis diagnosis. CDR3 loop: CASGSAGGFTSM.